This is a list of T cell receptor beta chains from one sample in a study of human CD4 T cells and Enterobacteriaceae. TCRdb keeps only in-frame clones here, not all; method: immunoSEQ multiplex PCR. The sample consists of 25,000 to 35,000 clones, roughly 80% of them appearing once. Sequenced material: memory CD4+ T cells from blood. The receptors derive from a human donor in good health. Each CDR3 is given with its conserved first and last residue. The D gene is left open where the match is weak. For some rows the clone size is stated as once, few or many, or as a class when expanded; others skip it.

V,D,size,J,CDR3,DNA
TRBV2,-,-,TRBJ2-4,CASSTPGPGAAKNIQYF,TGTGCCAGCAGTACTCCGGGACCAGGGGCGGCCAAAAACATTCAGTACTTC
TRBV18,-,-,TRBJ1-4,CASSPSSQNEKLFF,TGTGCCAGCTCACCTTCTAGCCAGAATGAAAAACTGTTTTTT
TRBV14,-,once,TRBJ2-3,CASSQITDTQYF,TGTGCCAGCAGCCAAATCACAGATACGCAGTATTTT
TRBV2,TRBD2,-,TRBJ2-2,CASRPSGANTGELFF,TGTGCCAGCAGACCTAGCGGGGCGAACACCGGGGAGCTGTTTTTT
TRBV5-6,-,once,TRBJ1-2,CASSFPREVAIYGYTF,TGTGCCAGCAGCTTCCCGCGCGAGGTGGCTATCTATGGCTACACCTTC
TRBV6-6,-,-,TRBJ2-7,CASSSQPGTEQYF,TGTGCCAGCAGTTCTCAACCAGGGACCGAGCAGTACTTC
TRBV19,TRBD2,-,TRBJ2-3,CASSPYSGRASDTQYF,TGTGCCAGTAGTCCTTATAGCGGGAGGGCGTCAGATACGCAGTATTTT
TRBV15,-,-,TRBJ2-1,CATLRDSSSYNEQFF,TGTGCCACTTTACGGGACTCCAGCTCCTACAATGAGCAGTTCTTC
TRBV5-1,-,-,TRBJ2-7,CASSNSYEQYF,TGCGCCAGCAGCAATTCCTACGAGCAGTACTTC
TRBV5-1,TRBD1,-,TRBJ2-2,CASSLAGTGTKVSNTGELFF,TGCGCCAGCAGCTTGGCCGGGACAGGGACCAAAGTCTCGAACACCGGGGAGCTGTTTTTT